This TCR beta chain appears in the sequencing data of a study of radiotherapy plus CTLA-4 blockade in lung cancer. CDR1 and CDR2 from the germline V gene are SGDLS and YYNGEE. This CDR3 is 14 amino acids long. Trimming removed 4 bases at V and 4 bases at J, with 11 bases between. Using immunoSEQ multiplex PCR, the repertoire was profiled, and TCRdb retains in-frame clones only, with some absent. The table records some 50,000 clones, just under 85% of them present only once. The TCR was taken from a human donor with non-small cell lung cancer whose response to radiotherapy plus ipilimumab could not be evaluated. The chain uses TRBV9 and TRBJ1-4, with D possibly TRBD1 on 5 matching bases. Sequencing was performed on peripheral blood, taken from a patient treated with radiotherapy plus ipilimumab. The CDR3 sequence is CASSPRGINEKLFF. CDR3 bases: TGTGCCAGCAGCCCGCGGGGGATTAATGAAAAACTGTTTTTT.